This T cell receptor beta chain was observed in a study of cytomegalovirus exposure and HLA in healthy donors. The PCR used 60 Vbeta and 13 Jbeta primers. The data were produced by immunoSEQ multiplex PCR, yet TCRdb's version contains in-frame clones alone and is incomplete. The repertoire holds roughly 100,000 clones, with less than 80% as singletons. Findings and caveats of the study: In an earlier analysis, about 87% or about 30%: the productive usage of most TCR beta V segments. A likely sequencing artifact accounted for one observed cluster of highly shared sequence variants.

CDR3 length: 16 amino acids. Germline-derived CDR1 and CDR2 are KGHSH and LQKENI. J lost 4 bases, V lost 3 bases, and 9 bases had no gene match. A note on this clone: Its target is unknown.

The receptor's source is a man aged 25-40 years in good health and CMV-seronegative. Source material: PBMCs. The chain recombines TRBV18 with TRBJ2-1; 7 bases match TRBD1. The CDR3 coding sequence is TGTGCCAGCTCACCTGGGACAGACTTCTTATACAATGAGCAGTTCTTC. It yields the protein CASSPGTDFLYNEQFF.